This TCR beta chain was retrieved from a study of CXCR3-negative and CXCR3-positive naive CD8 T cells. General study points: Similar TRBV-TRBJ usage characterized naive CXCR3-negative and CXCR3-positive cells; memory cells differed. Memory CD8+ T cell repertoires were far less diverse than both naive subsets. Against CXCR3-negative naive cells, CXCR3-positive naive cells showed more hydrophobic TRB CDR3s.

Naive CD8+ T cells were CD45RO-CCR7+CD27+CD95-. The libraries of TRB cDNA were constructed through 5' RACE using UMI labels. From its re-call of the 5' RACE reads, TCRdb lists each CDR3 protein once, without DNA. Reported are about 41,000 distinct CDR3 sequences; the ten largest clones contain around 1.9%. The CDR3 consists of 13 residues. From germline, CDR1 is SQVTM and CDR2 ANQGSEA. Details on this clonotype: As yet, its antigen is unknown.

Sequencing was carried out using naive CXCR3- CD8+ T cells from blood. The subset here: CD45RO-CCR7+CD27+CD95- naive CD8+ T cells lacking CXCR3 (TNR3-). The receptor was isolated from a human donor in good health. Some clones in this sample may be carry-over from other donors' samples. The chain links TRBV29-1 to TRBJ1-1. The CDR3 here is CSVGQTLNTEAFF.